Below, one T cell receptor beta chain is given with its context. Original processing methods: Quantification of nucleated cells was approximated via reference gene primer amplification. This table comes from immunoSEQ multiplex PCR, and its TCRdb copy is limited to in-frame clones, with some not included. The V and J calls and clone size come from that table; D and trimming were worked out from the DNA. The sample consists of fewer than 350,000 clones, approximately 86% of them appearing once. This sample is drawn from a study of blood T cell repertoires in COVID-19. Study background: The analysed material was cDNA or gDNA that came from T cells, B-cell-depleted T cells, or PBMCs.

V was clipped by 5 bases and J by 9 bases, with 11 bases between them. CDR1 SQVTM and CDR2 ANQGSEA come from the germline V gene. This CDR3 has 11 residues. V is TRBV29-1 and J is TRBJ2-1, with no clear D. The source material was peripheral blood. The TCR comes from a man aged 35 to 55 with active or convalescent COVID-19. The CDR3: CSVLLPGEQFF. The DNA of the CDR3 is TGCAGCGTTCTCCTCCCAGGTGAGCAGTTCTTC.